Presented here are 26 T cell receptor beta chains from one specimen sequenced in a study of cytomegalovirus exposure and HLA in healthy donors. PCR involved 60 Vbeta and 13 Jbeta primers. Sequencing used immunoSEQ multiplex PCR; TCRdb keeps in-frame clones, though not all of them. The table lists approximately 210,000 clones, 82% of them singletons. The sequenced sample consisted of PBMCs. The receptors derive from a man aged 35 to 55 in good health and CMV-seropositive.

The rearrangement uses TRBV27 and TRBJ2-1, with no clear D. V was pared by 5 bases and J by 2 bases, with 10 bases between. The V gene's germline CDR1 is MNHEY and CDR2 SMNVEV (reference sequence). This CDR3 has 14 residues. CDR3 sequence: CASSPGRTYNEQFF. The CDR3 nucleotides read TGTGCCAGCAGTCCTGGCAGGACCTACAATGAGCAGTTCTTC.

The chain has TRBV19 and TRBJ2-2, with D possibly being TRBD2 (5 bases). The CDR3 loop spans 12 amino acids. Germline V gives CDR1 LNHDA, CDR2 SQIVND (reference sequence). Trimming removed 6 bases from V and 6 bases from J, with 8 bases in between. Here the CDR3 reads CASRASPGELFF. CDR3 bases: TGTGCCAGTAGGGCTAGCCCCGGGGAGCTGTTTTTT.

The V gene is TRBV5-1, the J gene TRBJ1-1, with a possible D match to TRBD1 (6 bases). V lost 7 bases to trimming and J lost 5 bases, with 18 bases between them. Germline loops: CDR1 SGHRS, CDR2 YFSETQ. The CDR3 has 14 residues. The CDR3 protein is CASRPFSGDTEAFF. CDR3 coding DNA: TGCGCCAGCCGTCCTTTCTCAGGGGATACTGAAGCTTTCTTT.

The V call is TRBV7-2, the J call TRBJ1-1; 9 bases map to TRBD1. J lost 5 bases, V lost 6 bases, and 10 bases had no gene match. CDR3 length: 15 amino acids. Germline V gives CDR1 SGHTA, CDR2 FQGNSA. CDR3 sequence: CASRAALGTGTEAFF. CDR3 DNA: TGTGCCAGCAGGGCAGCGTTAGGGACAGGGACTGAAGCTTTCTTT.

CDR3 nucleotide sequence: TGTGCCTGGAGTGTGTTAGCGGAGCAGTTCTTC. This gives the protein CAWSVLAEQFF. This chain links TRBV30 with TRBJ2-1; perhaps TRBD2 as D (5 bases). The CDR3 covers 11 residues. Germline CDR1 is GTSNPN and CDR2 is SVGIG (reference sequence). Trimming removed 0 bases from V and 10 bases from J, with 7 bases in between. Using reference TRBV30 and TRBJ2-1 for the parts outside the CDR3, the full variable domain is SQTIHQWPATLVQPVGSPLSLECTVEGTSNPNLYWYRQAAGRGLQLLFYSVGIGQISSEVPQNLSASRPQDRQFILSSKKLLLSDSGFYLCAWSVLAEQFFGPGTRLTVL.

The CDR3 loop is CASRPGTGYEQYV. In DNA, the CDR3 is TGTGCCAGCAGACCCGGGACAGGTTACGAGCAGTACGTC. The rearrangement links TRBV2 to TRBJ2-7; 8 nucleotides line up with TRBD1. The CDR3 is 13 amino acids. Germline V lookup: CDR1 SNHLY, CDR2 FYNNEI. After removal of 6 bases from V and 4 bases from J, the junction contained 5 bases not matched to a gene.

The gene calls are TRBV9 and TRBJ1-4; D is unclear. The CDR3 runs 16 residues. V lost 0 bases and J 8 bases, leaving 17 bases between the germline ends. Germline loops: CDR1 SGDLS, CDR2 YYNGEE. This CDR3 is CASSVGGGQVGEKLFF. Here the CDR3 DNA reads TGTGCCAGCAGCGTAGGAGGAGGGCAGGTGGGGGAAAAACTGTTTTTT.

CDR3 DNA sequence: TGTGCCAGCAGCGGAGGGGGGGCTAGCGGGAGGAGGACCTACGAGCAGTACTTC. This codes for CASSGGGASGRRTYEQYF. The genes are TRBV5-4 and TRBJ2-5; TRBD2 matches at 11 bases. The J call is doubtful: the DNA matches TRBJ2-7 better. CDR3 length: 18 residues. Germline CDR1 and CDR2: SGHNT and YYREEE (reference sequence).

This chain links TRBV14 with TRBJ2-1; 11 bases are a match to TRBD2. Germline-derived CDR1 and CDR2 are SGHDN and FVKESK. With 4 bases clipped from V and 5 bases from J, the junction kept 7 bases outside the gene matches. This CDR3 region has 16 residues. In DNA, the CDR3 is TGTGCCAGCAGCCCCCTCGGACTAGCGGGCGACAATGAGCAGTTCTTC. Translated, it gives CASSPLGLAGDNEQFF.

The CDR3 protein is CASSLSAGWGNTEAFF. For the CDR3, the DNA is TGTGCCAGCAGCTTGTCGGCAGGGTGGGGGAACACTGAAGCTTTCTTT. The chain combines TRBV5-4 with TRBJ1-1; TRBD1 is a possible D gene (5 bases). Germline V gives CDR1 SGHNT, CDR2 YYREEE (reference sequence). The CDR3 length is 16 residues. Trimming removed 1 base at V and 1 base at J, with 14 bases between.

The chain's CDR3 is CASSLDRGEAFF. The CDR3 nucleotides are TGTGCCAGCAGCTTAGACAGGGGTGAAGCTTTCTTT. The chain couples TRBV7-9 to TRBJ1-1; 7 bases fit TRBD1. The germline V gene encodes CDR1 SEHNR and CDR2 FQNEAQ (reference sequence). This CDR3 contains 12 residues. Germline trimming cut 1 base from V and 7 bases from J; bases unmatched to any gene: 0.

For this clone: At the DNA level, this CDR3 is encoded by other sequences in the same sample as well. The gene calls are TRBV18 and TRBJ1-5; D is perhaps TRBD1 (5 bases). The CDR3 has 15 residues. The ends were cut back, 3 bases at V and 3 bases at J, with 12 bases in the middle. Germline CDR1 reads KGHSH; CDR2 reads LQKENI. The CDR3 sequence is CASSPPGEDNQPQHF. Here the CDR3 DNA reads TGTGCCAGCTCACCCCCGGGGGAAGACAATCAGCCCCAGCATTTT.

The rearrangement joins TRBV27 to TRBJ1-5, with 7 bases fitting TRBD1. CDR3 length: 16 residues. Germline V gene sequence: CDR1 MNHEY, CDR2 SMNVEV (reference sequence). J was trimmed by 0 bases and V by 3 bases; bases with no gene match: 5. The CDR3, as DNA: TGTGCCAGCAGTTTGGGGACAGCCCATAGCAATCAGCCCCAGCATTTT. It codes for CASSLGTAHSNQPQHF.

To note about this clone: The germline gene is not matched at one end of the junction; a read error may be the cause. The J gene is TRBJ2-7, the V gene TRBV27, with 8 bases lining up with TRBD2. The CDR3 runs 13 residues. CDR1 is MNHEY and CDR2 is SMNVEV in the germline V gene (reference sequence). The CDR3 nucleotides are TGTGCCAGCAGTTCGGGACACGAGGGACTAGGATCTTTC. It translates to CASSSGHEGLGSF.

The V call is TRBV6-6, the J call TRBJ1-1; D is possibly TRBD1 (5 bases). Trimming removed 6 bases at V and 5 bases at J, with 10 bases between. The CDR3 spans 12 residues. Germline V gene data show CDR1 as MNHNY and CDR2 as SVGAGI (reference sequence). CDR3 loop: CASSFGGTEAFF. In DNA form, the CDR3 reads TGTGCCAGCAGCTTTGGGGGGACTGAAGCTTTCTTT.

The chain employs TRBV25-1 and TRBJ2-1; D might be TRBD1 (5 bases). The CDR3 contains 18 residues. In germline, CDR1 is MGHDK, CDR2 SYGVNS. The germline V and J ends were trimmed by 2 bases and 3 bases, with 20 bases remaining between them. The CDR3, as DNA: TGTGCCAGCAGTGAAATATATTACGAGACAGCAAACTACAATGAGCAGTTCTTC. Protein sequence: CASSEIYYETANYNEQFF.

V and J are TRBV29-1 and TRBJ2-1; 7 positions agree with TRBD2. V dropped 1 base and J dropped 7; count of bases not matched to a gene: 7. Per germline, CDR1 SQVTM and CDR2 ANQGSEA. The CDR3 consists of 14 residues. The CDR3 loop reads CSVEAPGGGNEQFF. CDR3 DNA sequence: TGCAGCGTTGAAGCACCGGGAGGTGGGAATGAGCAGTTCTTC.

This clone has a handful of counts. The chain recombines TRBV7-6 with TRBJ2-1, with 12 bases that match TRBD2. The CDR3 extends over 15 amino acids. Germline assignment: CDR1 SGHVS and CDR2 FNYEAQ. The V gene end was trimmed by 5 bases and the J gene end by 6 bases; junction bases not matched to a gene: 5. CDR3 sequence (DNA): TGTGCCAGCAGCGGACAGACTAGCGGGAGCAATGAGCAGTTCTTC. Translation gives CASSGQTSGSNEQFF.

The V and J genes are TRBV7-6 and TRBJ2-7, with 8 bases aligning to TRBD2. V trimming: 3 bases; J trimming: 0 bases; junction bases outside the gene matches: 4. Germline V CDR1 and CDR2: SGHVS, FNYEAQ. CDR3 length equals 15 residues. In DNA, the CDR3 is TGTGCCAGCAGCTTGACTAGCGATTACTCCTACGAGCAGTACTTC. It specifies CASSLTSDYSYEQYF.

The CDR3 bases are TGTGCCAGCAGCCCATCCCCGGGACAGGGCACTGAAGCTTTCTTT. Translating gives CASSPSPGQGTEAFF. The genes are TRBV7-3 and TRBJ1-1, with 9 bases lining up with TRBD1. V lost 5 bases to trimming and J lost 4 bases; unmatched junction nucleotides: 8. CDR1 is SGHTA, CDR2 FQGTGA, per germline. The CDR3 consists of 15 residues. The entire variable domain, with the rest obtained from reference TRBV7-3 and TRBJ1-1, is as follows: GAGVSQTPSNKVTEKGKYVELRCDPISGHTALYWYRQSLGQGPEFLIYFQGTGAADDSGLPNDRFFAVRPEGSVSTLKIQRTERGDSAVYLCASSPSPGQGTEAFFGQGTRLTVV.

CDR3 sequence reads: CASSILLAGATEQFF. In DNA, the CDR3 is TGTGCCAGTAGTATACTCCTAGCGGGAGCTACTGAGCAGTTCTTC. The chain employs TRBV19 and TRBJ2-1; 10 nucleotides agree with TRBD2. Unmatched junction bases numbered 7, after V lost 2 bases and J lost 9 bases. Germline assignment: CDR1 LNHDA and CDR2 SQIVND (reference sequence). The CDR3 length is 15 residues.

The genes are TRBV10-3 and TRBJ2-3; 12 bases agree with TRBD2. Germline V gene data show CDR1 as ENHRY and CDR2 as SYGVKD. With 0 bases clipped from V and 8 bases from J, the junction kept 18 bases outside the gene matches. The CDR3 extends over 20 amino acids. Written as DNA, the CDR3 is TGTGCCATCAGTGAGTCGAGAATTCCGACTAGCGGGAGCGTTATGGCTACGCAGTATTTT. This sequence encodes CAISESRIPTSGSVMATQYF.

The rearrangement joins TRBV18 to TRBJ2-5; no firm D call. The germline V and J ends were trimmed by 7 bases and 1 base, with 13 bases remaining between them. Germline lookup yields CDR1 KGHSH and CDR2 LQKENI. CDR3 length: 14 residues. DNA for the CDR3: TGTGCCAGCTACGAGACATCAGGCCAAGAGACCCAGTACTTC. Its translation: CASYETSGQETQYF.

This chain links TRBV7-9 with TRBJ2-2, with 11 bases that match TRBD2. Trimming removed 5 bases from V and 0 bases from J; junction bases left unmatched: 8. Germline V gene lookup returns CDR1 SEHNR and CDR2 FQNEAQ (reference sequence). CDR3 length: 18 amino acids. The CDR3 protein is CASSELAGAGANTGELFF. DNA of the CDR3: TGTGCCAGCAGCGAACTAGCGGGAGCAGGTGCGAACACCGGGGAGCTGTTTTTT.

The rearrangement joins TRBV19 to TRBJ1-4; 8 bases line up with TRBD1. The CDR3 extends over 15 amino acids. After removal of 4 bases from V and 8 bases from J, the junction contained 9 bases not matched to a gene. Germline CDR1 and CDR2: LNHDA and SQIVND (reference sequence). CDR3 sequence reads: CASSNQGAVNEKLFF. CDR3 nucleotide sequence: TGTGCCAGTAGTAACCAGGGGGCGGTGAACGAAAAACTGTTTTTT.

J is TRBJ2-1 and V is TRBV19; no firm D call. Trimming left V 4 bases short and J 0 bases short, with 10 bases between. CDR1 is LNHDA, CDR2 SQIVND, per germline (reference sequence). The CDR3 is 15 residues long. CDR3 in amino acids: CASSKVRPSYNEQFF. For the CDR3, the DNA is TGTGCCAGTAGTAAGGTCAGGCCCTCCTACAATGAGCAGTTCTTC.